The 22 T cell receptor beta chains below come from one sample, sequenced in a study of high-grade serous ovarian cancer treatment subgroups. Tumor tissue was taken before any definitive surgery or chemotherapy was given. The repertoire was sequenced with immunoSEQ multiplex PCR; TCRdb's copy has only in-frame clones and lacks some. The sample has about 12,000 clones; over 75% are singletons. The sample comprised tumor tissue. The receptor set was obtained from a human donor with high-grade serous ovarian cancer.

The table lists this clone with a count of one. This chain links TRBV5-1 with TRBJ2-1, with TRBD2 matching over 14 bases. V gave up 4 bases and J gave up 8 bases; unmatched junction bases: 8. The CDR3 is made up of 16 amino acids. Germline V gene data show CDR1 as SGHRS and CDR2 as YFSETQ. CDR3 DNA sequence: TGCGCCAGCAGCGCTGGGACTAGCGGGGGCATCTATGAGCAGTTCTTC. Amino acids: CASSAGTSGGIYEQFF.

V usage is TRBV4-1 and J usage is TRBJ2-3; 8 bases agree with TRBD2. The CDR3 has 15 residues. Germline V gene data show CDR1 as MGHRA and CDR2 as YSYEKL. J gave up 3 bases and V 2 bases, and 4 bases lay outside the gene matches. The CDR3 nucleotides are TGCGCCAGCAGCCAACCGGGACTAGTGACAGATACGCAGTATTTT. This translates into CASSQPGLVTDTQYF.

The V gene is TRBV10-3, the J gene TRBJ2-6; 9 bases are shared with TRBD2. The CDR3 covers 21 residues. Germline CDR1 and CDR2: ENHRY and SYGVKD. V lost 0 bases, J lost 0 bases, and 12 bases stayed unmatched. The CDR3 spells CAISESIPLLAGISGANVLTF. CDR3 coding DNA: TGTGCCATCAGTGAGTCCATCCCCCTACTAGCGGGTATCTCTGGGGCCAACGTCCTGACTTTC.

The chain joins TRBV11-1 to TRBJ1-2; D is undetermined. V was cut by 3 bases and J by 2 bases, with 7 bases left in between. CDR3 length: 13 residues. CDR1 and CDR2 from the germline V gene are SGHAT and FQDESV (reference sequence). The CDR3, as DNA: TGTGCCAGCAGCTTTACCCAGAACTATGGCTACACCTTC. This sequence encodes CASSFTQNYGYTF.

This clone was counted a few times. The chain is built from TRBV2 and TRBJ1-5; no reliable D call. The V and J ends lost 3 bases and 2 bases respectively, with 5 bases between them. This CDR3 is built from 13 residues. Per germline, CDR1 SNHLY and CDR2 FYNNEI. The CDR3 region has the DNA TGTGCCAGCAGTGAGTCCCGCAATCAGCCCCAGCATTTT. This sequence encodes CASSESRNQPQHF. Complete variable domain (other parts from reference TRBV2 and TRBJ1-5): EPEVTQTPSHQVTQMGQEVILRCVPISNHLYFYWYRQILGQKVEFLVSFYNNEISEKSEIFDDQFSVERPDGSNFTLKIRSTKLEDSAMYFCASSESRNQPQHFGDGTRLSIL.

This clone was recorded once. The chain uses TRBV5-1 and TRBJ1-4; perhaps TRBD1 as D (5 bases). V lost 5 bases and J lost 2, with 16 bases in between. Germline loops: CDR1 SGHRS, CDR2 YFSETQ. The CDR3 runs to 16 residues. CDR3 nucleotide sequence: TGCGCCAGCAGGGCCAATGGGGGTTGGACTAATGAAAAACTGTTTTTT. This codes for CASRANGGWTNEKLFF.

The gene calls are TRBV12-2 and TRBJ2-7; the DNA was not compared with TRBD1, the D call given in the table. TRBV12-2 is classified as a pseudogene. CDR3 length: 14 residues. CDR3 nucleotide sequence: TGTGCAAGTCGCTCACGGACAGGGATCTACGAGCAGTACTTC. Residues: CASRSRTGIYEQYF.

The chain links TRBV5-1 to TRBJ2-5, with a weak D call TRBD2 (5 bases). TRBJ2-7 matches the DNA end more closely, so the J call is doubtful. Germline lookup yields CDR1 SGHRS and CDR2 YFSETQ. The CDR3 spans 14 residues. The CDR3 nucleotides read TGCGCCAGCAGCTTGAGCCCGGGAACCTACGAGCAGTACTTC. Amino acids: CASSLSPGTYEQYF.

The V gene is TRBV28, the J gene TRBJ2-7, with D hard to call. This CDR3 is 13 amino acids long. Germline V gene data show CDR1 as MDHEN and CDR2 as SYDVKM. V was clipped by 6 bases and J by 3 bases, with 12 bases between them. Written as DNA, the CDR3 is TGTGCCAGCAGCCGGTATGAGAACTACGAGCAGTACGTC. Its protein product is CASSRYENYEQYV.

V usage is TRBV7-9 and J usage is TRBJ2-7; a weak D match, TRBD2 (5 bases). V was shortened by 3 bases and J by 0 bases, with 12 bases between the two germline ends. Per germline, CDR1 SEHNR and CDR2 FQNEAQ (reference sequence). The CDR3 spans 15 residues. In DNA, the CDR3 is TGTGCCAGCAGCTTCTTCTCGGGGAGCTCCTACGAGCAGTACTTC. This sequence encodes CASSFFSGSSYEQYF.

The chain recombines TRBV6-5 with TRBJ2-7; 8 nucleotides agree with TRBD1. Germline loops: CDR1 MNHEY, CDR2 SVGAGI. The CDR3 is made up of 14 amino acids. Losses at the gene ends were 4 bases for V and 4 bases for J; bases not matched to a gene: 6. The CDR3 reads CASSSDRARYEQYF. CDR3 in DNA: TGTGCCAGCAGTTCGGACAGGGCACGTTACGAGCAGTACTTC.

This rearrangement joins TRBV10-3 to TRBJ2-3, with 8 bases aligning to TRBD2. This CDR3 region has 16 residues. The germline V gene has CDR1 ENHRY and CDR2 SYGVKD. V gave up 5 bases and J gave up 1 base; unmatched junction bases: 8. CDR3 loop: CAISPGLGLGTDTQYF. CDR3 DNA: TGTGCCATCAGTCCGGGACTAGGTCTTGGCACAGATACGCAGTATTTT.

This chain uses TRBV7-2 with TRBJ2-3, with D possibly matching TRBD1 (6 bases). The germline V gene has CDR1 SGHTA and CDR2 FQGNSA. Trimming pared 1 base from V and 0 bases from J, leaving 17 bases between. CDR3 length: 18 residues. This CDR3 is CASSLDSPWDTSTDTQYF. CDR3 DNA: TGTGCCAGCAGCTTAGACTCTCCGTGGGACACCAGCACAGATACGCAGTATTTT.

The chain recombines TRBV7-2 with TRBJ2-2; D call uncertain. Germline lookup yields CDR1 SGHTA and CDR2 FQGNSA. The CDR3 consists of 15 residues. The V and J ends lost 1 base and 0 bases respectively, with 6 bases between them. The CDR3 is CASSLGAANTGELFF. CDR3 sequence (DNA): TGTGCCAGCAGCTTAGGGGCAGCGAACACCGGGGAGCTGTTTTTT.

The chain recombines TRBV7-8 with TRBJ2-1; 10 bases are a match to TRBD1. J was trimmed by 10 bases and V by 1 base; bases with no gene match: 7. Germline V gene data show CDR1 as SGHVS and CDR2 as FQNEAQ. This CDR3 is 15 amino acids long. The chain's CDR3 is CASSLDQTGGREQFF. For the CDR3, the DNA is TGTGCCAGCAGCTTAGACCAGACAGGGGGCAGGGAGCAGTTCTTC. The complete variable domain, with remaining parts taken from reference TRBV7-8 and TRBJ2-1, reads GAGVSQSPRYKVAKRGQDVALRCDPISGHVSLFWYQQALGQGPEFLTYFQNEAQLDKSGLPSDRFFAERPEGSVSTLKIQRTQQEDSAVYLCASSLDQTGGREQFFGPGTRLTVL.

This sequence joins TRBV2 and TRBJ1-5; 7 nucleotides match TRBD1. Germline V gene data show CDR1 as SNHLY and CDR2 as FYNNEI. V gave up 6 bases and J gave up 1 base; unmatched junction bases: 6. This CDR3 comprises 15 residues. CDR3 DNA sequence: TGTGCCAGCAGCACCAACAGGGGAAGCAATCAGCCCCAGCATTTT. This codes for CASSTNRGSNQPQHF.

The rearrangement joins TRBV2 to TRBJ1-2; no definite D call. This CDR3 is 13 amino acids long. V gave up 4 bases and J gave up 4 bases, with 10 bases separating them. Looked up from germline, CDR1 is SNHLY and CDR2 is FYNNEI. For the CDR3, the DNA is TGTGCCAGCAGTGTCAACACGGTCTATGGCTACACCTTC. Translated: CASSVNTVYGYTF.

The chain is built from TRBV11-2 and TRBJ1-1; D is unresolved. In germline, CDR1 is SGHAT, CDR2 FQNNGV. V lost 3 bases to trimming and J lost 7 bases, with 6 bases between them. The CDR3 runs 11 residues. CDR3 protein: CASSFSHEAFF. CDR3 coding DNA: TGTGCCAGCAGCTTTTCACATGAAGCTTTCTTT.

The chain carries TRBV18 and TRBJ1-3; D may be TRBD1 (6 bases). Germline V gives CDR1 KGHSH, CDR2 LQKENI. The CDR3 loop spans 17 amino acids. Trimming shortened V by 3 bases and J by 0 bases, and 15 bases separated the two germline ends. The CDR3 sequence: CASSPPSLRGSGNTIYF. As DNA, the CDR3 is TGTGCCAGCTCACCTCCGAGTCTCAGGGGCTCTGGAAACACCATATATTTT.

This rearrangement joins TRBV5-1 to TRBJ2-7; D is perhaps TRBD1 (6 bases). Germline assignment: CDR1 SGHRS and CDR2 YFSETQ. The length of the CDR3 is 15 residues. Deletions cut 2 bases from V and 2 bases from J, with 14 bases between. CDR3 nucleotide sequence: TGCGCCAGCAGCTTAACTCGGCAGGGGCCCTACGAGCAGTACTTC. As protein: CASSLTRQGPYEQYF.

In DNA form, the CDR3 reads TGTGCCAGCAGCCTGGGGACCGATTTTAATCAGCCCCAGCATTTT. Translation gives CASSLGTDFNQPQHF. The chain links TRBV7-2 to TRBJ1-5, with D possibly TRBD1 on 5 matching bases. V gave up 5 bases and J gave up 4 bases, with 15 bases separating them. The CDR3 covers 15 residues. Germline CDR1 SGHTA, CDR2 FQGNSA.

The rearrangement uses TRBV10-3 and TRBJ1-4, with 7 bases aligning to TRBD1. J was trimmed by 7 bases and V by 4 bases; bases with no gene match: 3. CDR3 length equals 13 residues. The germline V gene encodes CDR1 ENHRY and CDR2 SYGVKD. In DNA, the CDR3 is TGTGCCATCAGTGGGGGACAGCTTGAAAAACTGTTTTTT. Amino acids: CAISGGQLEKLFF.